The text below deals with one TCR beta chain. The target of this receptor is not known. Base qualities are not provided; no much larger clone lies one nucleotide away. The sample originates from a study of control samples from healthy donors and cancer patients (dated by TCRdb to 2018 to 2020). The germline V gene (reference sequence) sets CDR1 to SGHKS and CDR2 to YYEKEE. The germline V end is reduced by 4 bases and the J end by 4 bases; junction bases left unmatched: 10. The CDR3 numbers 15 residues from cysteine through phenylalanine. Only the CDR3 DNA is retained, 45 bases long and in frame from the first base. Libraries were constructed by the immunoSEQ multiplex PCR assay. This is the immuneACCESS table as TCRdb keeps it, with only in-frame sequences that have V and J called. A part of the clones is gone; compared with another copy, unresolved V genes explain less than half, and the rest is unexplained. The sample includes 260,000 or so clones, with roughly 87% observed a single time. 13% of the sample comes from the top ten.

Sequenced input: PBMCs. The source of this sequence is a woman aged 55-69 years with lung cancer. The chain joins TRBV5-5 to TRBJ1-1; 7 bases in between match TRBD1. The CDR3 protein is CASSHGTVGSTEAFF. The nucleotides read TGTGCCAGCAGCCACGGGACAGTAGGGAGCACTGAAGCTTTCTTT.